This T cell receptor beta chain emerged from a study of identical twins. Study findings and constraints: An excess of low generation probability was shown by twin-shared out-of-frame alpha sequences. Diverse VJ usage suggested most zero-insertion clonotypes were not invariant T cells.

V was shortened by 3 bases and J by 5 bases, with 14 bases between the two germline ends. Germline V gene data show CDR1 as SGDLS and CDR2 as YYNGEE. The CDR3 consists of 14 residues. After template switching added a universal primer site, the resulting cDNA carried unique molecular identifiers. TCRdb reprocessed the 5' RACE reads via MiXCR and lists one record per CDR3 protein. Among 540,000 or so distinct CDR3 sequences listed, around 22% were seen once. This clonotype was recorded a few times. Antigen unknown. These data also formed part of another study, on yellow fever vaccine responses in identical twins.

The clonotype was recovered from a woman in her late teens or twenties in good health. The sample consisted of CD4+ T cells sorted from blood. This chain links TRBV9 with TRBJ2-5, with D perhaps given as TRBD1 or TRBD2 (5 bases each). CDR3 nucleotides: TGTGCCAGCAGCGCGCTTAGTGGGGGTGAGACCCAGTACTTC. Translated: CASSALSGGETQYF.